The present T cell receptor beta chain was sequenced within a study of beta chain features in type 1 diabetes. To note about this clone: Its target is unknown.

CDR1 is SGHTA, CDR2 FQGNSA, per germline. The CDR3 covers 16 residues. V lost 6 bases to trimming and J lost 8 bases; unmatched junction nucleotides: 11. Expressed TCRB transcripts got sequenced, as all isolated RNA was reverse transcribed. Method: immunoSEQ multiplex PCR; TCRdb's copy keeps in-frame clones and lacks some. The repertoire consists of about 710,000 clones, with over 11% occurring once and the leading ten covering nearly 0.04%. Naive, central memory, regulatory and stem cell-like memory cells within the CD4+ compartment were sorted using CD45RO/CCR7/CD25/CD127/CD95/CD27. Without exception, sorted populations had purity beyond 95%. General study points: People with Type 1 diabetes carried modestly yet significantly shorter TCRB CDR3s in all four CD4+ subsets. A PCR bias possibly favoring shorter templates would apply equally to patients and controls. The naive, central memory and Treg TCRB repertoires showed an apparent similarity that was greater among patients than among healthy donors.

The TCR sequence derives from a man aged 18 to 35 with type 1 diabetes. The sequenced material came from naive CD4+ T cells from blood. The chain combines TRBV7-2 with TRBJ2-1; 12 bases match TRBD2. As DNA, the CDR3 is TGTGCCAGCAGAACCGTGACTAGCGGGAGACTCCATGAGCAGTTCTTC. It is translated as CASRTVTSGRLHEQFF. Filled out from reference TRBV7-2 and TRBJ2-1, the complete variable domain reads GAGVSQSPSNKVTEKGKDVELRCDPISGHTALYWYRQSLGQGLEFLIYFQGNSAPDKSGLPSDRFSAERTGGSVSTLTIQRTQQEDSAVYLCASRTVTSGRLHEQFFGPGTRLTVL.